The text below deals with one T cell receptor (beta chain). This entry belongs to a study of shared clonotypes between healthy human individuals. Profiled with immunoSEQ multiplex PCR; TCRdb holds only in-frame clones, not every one. The data contain millions of clones, about 95% of them singletons. CDR3 length: 16 residues. The V end was cut by 2 bases, the J end by 8 bases, with 21 bases between. The germline CDR1 and CDR2 sequences are SGHTA and FQGNSA. Terminally differentiated effector memory CD45RA+ cells were excluded by CCR7 positive selection of CD45RO-negative cells. Sequencing was performed on naive CD8+ T cells sorted from blood. The chain has TRBV7-2 and TRBJ1-2; tentative D call: TRBD1 (5 bases). The clonotype was recovered from a man aged 18 to 30 in good health. This CDR3 reads CASSLLGEGMLLGYTF. The CDR3, as DNA: TGTGCCAGCAGCTTACTCGGGGAGGGGATGTTACTCGGCTACACCTTC.